The 9 T cell receptor beta chains below were found in one sample sequenced in a study of vaccination and CD4 T cells after COVID-19. No cognate antigen is known for these TCRs. The Oncomine TCR Beta short-read assay generated sequence data from the DNA of cultured CD4+ T cells. TCRdb recomputed calls from the PCR reads with MiXCR, one row per CDR3 protein. The sample contains approximately 12,000 distinct CDR3 sequences, approximately 61% of which appear only once. Treatment defined: approximately nine-day PBMC culture with coronavirus spike peptide pools or control peptides (ViraFEST assay). The source material was CD4+ T cells from blood, cultured in vitro. These receptors all stem from a human donor who had recovered from COVID-19.

V is TRBV2 and J is TRBJ2-2, with 9 bases aligning to TRBD1. V was clipped by 3 bases and J by 4 bases; unmatched bases: 6. This CDR3 has 16 residues. The germline CDR1 and CDR2 sequences are SNHLY and FYNNEI. The CDR3 region has the DNA TGTGCCAGCAGTGAGTTGGGACAGGGAGTCACCGGGGAGCTGTTTTTT. Translating gives CASSELGQGVTGELFF.

The J gene is TRBJ2-2, the V gene TRBV7-3, with TRBD2 matching over 7 bases. CDR3 size: 15 residues. V gave up 1 base and J gave up 1 base; unmatched junction bases: 0. CDR1 and CDR2 (germline): SGHTA, FQGTGA. The CDR3: CASSLSGGNTGELFF. The CDR3 bases are TGTGCCAGCAGCTTAAGCGGGGGGAACACCGGGGAGCTGTTTTTT.

The V call is TRBV28, the J call TRBJ1-2, with D possibly TRBD1 on 6 matching bases. The germline CDR1 and CDR2 sequences are MDHEN and SYDVKM. The CDR3 contains 13 residues. V dropped 11 bases and J dropped 0 bases, with 13 bases sitting between them. The CDR3 bases are TGTGCCGGAGGACGGGGGCCTAACTATGGCTACACCTTC. Translated, it gives CAGGRGPNYGYTF.

This clonotype was observed a few times. V and J are TRBV10-3 and TRBJ1-5, with TRBD1 as a possible D gene (5 bases). Trimming took 6 bases from V and 3 from J, leaving 9 bases between them. Looked up from germline, CDR1 is ENHRY and CDR2 is SYGVKD. This CDR3 is built from 13 residues. The CDR3 DNA is TGTGCCATCAGCCGGGACCCCAATCAGCCCCAGCATTTT. Encoded protein: CAISRDPNQPQHF.

The gene calls are TRBV11-3 and TRBJ1-6, with D hard to call. Between the trimmed V and J ends, which lost 5 bases and 6 bases, there was a span of 11 bases. Looked up from germline, CDR1 is SGHNT and CDR2 is YENEEA. This CDR3 is 14 amino acids long. The CDR3 is CASSNDGINSPLHF. CDR3 DNA: TGTGCCAGCAGCAATGACGGGATTAATTCACCCCTCCACTTT.

This clonotype was seen a handful of times. The V and J genes are TRBV20-1 and TRBJ1-5; no firm D call. The CDR3 totals 10 residues. In germline, CDR1 is DFQATT, CDR2 SNEGSKA (reference sequence). The V and J ends lost 4 bases and 6 bases respectively, with 4 bases between them. CDR3 bases: TGCAGTGCTAAGGGTCAGCCCCAGCATTTT. It specifies CSAKGQPQHF.

The V gene is TRBV20-1, the J gene TRBJ1-2; D gene ambiguous. Germline V lookup: CDR1 DFQATT, CDR2 SNEGSKA (reference sequence). The CDR3 runs to 13 residues. V shed 0 bases and J shed 4 bases, with 9 bases lying between them. The CDR3 reads CSARDTAGYGYTF. For the CDR3, the DNA is TGCAGTGCTAGAGATACGGCAGGCTATGGCTACACCTTC.

This clonotype was recorded a few times. The gene calls are TRBV19 and TRBJ1-5; D unclear. The CDR3 contains 16 residues. V lost 7 bases to trimming and J lost 6 bases, with 22 bases between them. CDR1 is LNHDA and CDR2 is SQIVND in the germline V gene (reference sequence). CDR3 nucleotide sequence: TGTGCCAGTACCCCGTCCCTCGGCCTTCGAGGTCAGCCCCAGCATTTT. Protein sequence: CASTPSLGLRGQPQHF. Looking up the rest from reference TRBV19 and TRBJ1-5 gives the full variable domain: DGGITQSPKYLFRKEGQNVTLSCEQNLNHDAMYWYRQDPGQGLRLIYYSQIVNDFQKGDIAEGYSVSREKKESFPLTVTSAQKNPTAFYLCASTPSLGLRGQPQHFGDGTRLSIL.

The rearrangement joins TRBV6-4 to TRBJ2-3, with 7 positions matching TRBD1. Germline V gene data show CDR1 as MRHNA and CDR2 as SNTAGT. The CDR3 totals 15 residues. J lost 3 bases, V lost 4 bases, and 7 bases had no gene match. CDR3 protein: CASSAEGARTDTQYF. The CDR3 bases are TGTGCCAGCAGTGCTGAGGGGGCGCGTACAGATACGCAGTATTTT.